Sequencing of this T cell receptor beta chain was carried out in a study of CD8 T cells in ankylosing spondylitis. It was by quantitative 5'-RACE with molecular barcodes that TCR beta libraries were made. TCRdb redid the calling of the 5' RACE reads with MiXCR, one entry per CDR3 protein. The data contain 200,000 or so distinct CDR3 sequences, under 15% of them singletons. Study-wide results and caveats: Apparently characteristic of ankylosing spondylitis blood was a TCR beta motif (about 8 highly homologous variants). In ankylosing spondylitis patients, matched synovial fluid reportedly showed significant enrichment of disease-linked clones. Clones that were linked to disease were CD8+ and were relatively rare in peripheral blood.

Many counts were recorded for this clonotype. Antigen unknown. Per the germline V gene, CDR1 is SGHVS and CDR2 is FNYEAQ. Trimming removed 7 bases at V and 2 bases at J, with 11 bases between. The CDR3 has 14 amino acids. The sequence was collected from a female donor with ankylosing spondylitis or in good health (not recorded which). This chain uses TRBV7-6 with TRBJ2-2; D is unresolved. Material for sequencing was blood, either unsorted or a sorted T cell fraction (not recorded which). The CDR3: CASTPQPNTGELFF. The CDR3 DNA sequence: TGTGCCAGCACCCCCCAGCCAAACACCGGGGAGCTGTTTTTT.